A selection of T cell receptor beta chains follows, all from one sample in a study of beta chain features in type 1 diabetes. Sequencing used immunoSEQ multiplex PCR; TCRdb keeps in-frame clones, though not all of them. The sample has over 150,000 clones, 10% seen once. The sequenced sample consisted of central memory CD4+ T cells from blood. These receptors all stem from a man aged 30 to 39 with type 1 diabetes. Each CDR3 is given with its conserved first and last residue. The order of the fields is J gene, V gene, D gene, CDR3 protein. D genes are given only for firm matches.

j_gene: TRBJ2-5
v_gene: TRBV25-1
d_gene: .
CDR3aa: CASSGDFWGKETQYF

j_gene: TRBJ1-2
v_gene: TRBV6-1
d_gene: TRBD1
CDR3aa: CASRAVQGYGYTF

j_gene: TRBJ2-7
v_gene: TRBV20-1
d_gene: TRBD1
CDR3aa: CSAGSRDREYF

j_gene: TRBJ1-1
v_gene: TRBV9
d_gene: .
CDR3aa: CASSVGTFNTEAFF

j_gene: TRBJ1-5
v_gene: TRBV30
d_gene: TRBD1
CDR3aa: CAWSVLNRGNQPQHF

j_gene: TRBJ2-7
v_gene: TRBV6-6
d_gene: TRBD1
CDR3aa: CASSSGQGVYEQYF

j_gene: TRBJ2-5
v_gene: TRBV7-9
d_gene: .
CDR3aa: CASSLRLETQYF

j_gene: TRBJ2-1
v_gene: TRBV11-2
d_gene: .
CDR3aa: CASSSIGRWRASYNEQFF

j_gene: TRBJ1-1
v_gene: TRBV4-3
d_gene: .
CDR3aa: CASSQAGGGAVTEAFF

j_gene: TRBJ2-7
v_gene: TRBV28
d_gene: TRBD1
CDR3aa: CASIGTGDSYEQYF

j_gene: TRBJ2-3
v_gene: TRBV5-1
d_gene: TRBD2
CDR3aa: CASSVGTSGRTDTQYF

j_gene: TRBJ1-1
v_gene: TRBV29-1
d_gene: .
CDR3aa: CSVERGRGGGFGMNTEAFF

j_gene: TRBJ2-1
v_gene: TRBV7-8
d_gene: .
CDR3aa: CASSKVLGTRNEQFF

j_gene: TRBJ2-3
v_gene: TRBV10-3
d_gene: .
CDR3aa: CAIRDSGVGDTQYF

j_gene: TRBJ2-1
v_gene: TRBV19
d_gene: TRBD1
CDR3aa: CASSIAATGVNEQFF

j_gene: TRBJ1-2
v_gene: TRBV28
d_gene: TRBD1
CDR3aa: CASSKQGNGGYTF

j_gene: TRBJ2-1
v_gene: TRBV7-2
d_gene: .
CDR3aa: CASSLVSTQSNEQFF

j_gene: TRBJ2-7
v_gene: TRBV9
d_gene: TRBD2
CDR3aa: CASSPIAGKGEQYF

j_gene: TRBJ2-7
v_gene: TRBV27
d_gene: TRBD1
CDR3aa: CASYRSGQGHEQYF

j_gene: TRBJ2-7
v_gene: TRBV28
d_gene: .
CDR3aa: CASRGGQIYEQYF

j_gene: TRBJ1-2
v_gene: TRBV5-6
d_gene: .
CDR3aa: CASSYRKSGYTF

j_gene: TRBJ1-2
v_gene: TRBV5-6
d_gene: .
CDR3aa: CASSLAGDGVGYTF

j_gene: TRBJ2-5
v_gene: TRBV5-1
d_gene: .
CDR3aa: CASSLGAEETQYF

j_gene: TRBJ2-1
v_gene: TRBV28
d_gene: TRBD2
CDR3aa: CASNPTGASGRSEQFF

j_gene: TRBJ1-1
v_gene: TRBV28
d_gene: .
CDR3aa: CASSGGQLNTEAFF

j_gene: TRBJ2-7
v_gene: TRBV29-1
d_gene: TRBD1
CDR3aa: CSVGPPTGVDEQYF

j_gene: TRBJ1-1
v_gene: TRBV25-1
d_gene: TRBD1
CDR3aa: CASSGTGQVEAFF

j_gene: TRBJ2-5
v_gene: TRBV29-1
d_gene: .
CDR3aa: CSVRSSSLVETQYF

j_gene: TRBJ2-1
v_gene: TRBV11-2
d_gene: .
CDR3aa: CASSPSGTIRNEQFF

j_gene: TRBJ2-7
v_gene: TRBV9
d_gene: .
CDR3aa: CASSVLGSGEQYF

j_gene: TRBJ2-4
v_gene: TRBV2
d_gene: .
CDR3aa: CASSAQGGKNIQYF

j_gene: TRBJ2-7
v_gene: TRBV11-1
d_gene: TRBD2
CDR3aa: CASSLAGGPFEQYF

j_gene: TRBJ1-5
v_gene: TRBV7-8
d_gene: TRBD1
CDR3aa: CASSSGSGGSSNQPQHF

j_gene: TRBJ1-2
v_gene: TRBV19
d_gene: .
CDR3aa: CASSPTANYGYTF

j_gene: TRBJ2-5
v_gene: TRBV6-5
d_gene: TRBD1
CDR3aa: CASSYSGTAHGETQYF

j_gene: TRBJ1-1
v_gene: TRBV18
d_gene: .
CDR3aa: CASSGSNTEAFF

j_gene: TRBJ2-1
v_gene: TRBV11-2
d_gene: TRBD2
CDR3aa: CASSPGLAGSEQFF

j_gene: TRBJ2-5
v_gene: TRBV29-1
d_gene: TRBD2
CDR3aa: CSVLGRVAGAGETQYF

j_gene: TRBJ2-3
v_gene: TRBV29-1
d_gene: .
CDR3aa: CSVESPSTDTQYF

j_gene: TRBJ2-3
v_gene: TRBV7-9
d_gene: .
CDR3aa: CASSLTGMTDTQYF

j_gene: TRBJ2-1
v_gene: TRBV9
d_gene: TRBD2
CDR3aa: CASSGTAGSEQFF

j_gene: TRBJ2-7
v_gene: TRBV28
d_gene: TRBD1
CDR3aa: CASRWTGATYEQYF

j_gene: TRBJ2-1
v_gene: TRBV7-8
d_gene: .
CDR3aa: CASSLATYNEQFF

j_gene: TRBJ2-2
v_gene: TRBV4-3
d_gene: TRBD1
CDR3aa: CASSQGQGASGGELFF

j_gene: TRBJ1-4
v_gene: TRBV5-6
d_gene: TRBD1
CDR3aa: CASSATTGEWMEKLFF

j_gene: TRBJ2-1
v_gene: TRBV9
d_gene: TRBD2
CDR3aa: CASSLQAGGSQFF

j_gene: TRBJ1-2
v_gene: TRBV7-9
d_gene: .
CDR3aa: CASSNLQGSGYTF

j_gene: TRBJ2-2
v_gene: TRBV30
d_gene: .
CDR3aa: CAWSEGRITGELFF

j_gene: TRBJ2-1
v_gene: TRBV9
d_gene: .
CDR3aa: CASSVEISGYNEQFF

j_gene: TRBJ1-4
v_gene: TRBV27
d_gene: TRBD1
CDR3aa: CASSPWTGEDEKLFF